This TCR beta chain derives from a study of OX40 agonist ivuxolimab in advanced cancers. Overall study results and limits: In the expanded peripheral T cells, antigen specificity was never determined.

As to this clone: The antigen remains unidentified.

The ends were cut back, 4 bases at V and 3 bases at J, with 10 bases in the middle. The CDR3 runs 14 residues. The germline gives CDR1 LNHDA, CDR2 SQIVND (reference sequence). Sequencing used immunoSEQ multiplex PCR; TCRdb keeps in-frame clones, though not all of them. The sample shows fewer than 85,000 clones, roughly 85% of them seen only once. This rearrangement joins TRBV19 to TRBJ1-5; D remains ambiguous. This sample comprised CD4+ or CD8+ T cells sorted from blood, obtained in a trial of the OX40 agonist ivuxolimab. The receptor was derived from an adult with an advanced solid tumor such as melanoma, head and neck, liver or kidney cancer. The chain's CDR3 is CASSNRDPNQPQHF. The CDR3 DNA is TGTGCCAGTAGTAACCGGGATCCCAATCAGCCCCAGCATTTT.